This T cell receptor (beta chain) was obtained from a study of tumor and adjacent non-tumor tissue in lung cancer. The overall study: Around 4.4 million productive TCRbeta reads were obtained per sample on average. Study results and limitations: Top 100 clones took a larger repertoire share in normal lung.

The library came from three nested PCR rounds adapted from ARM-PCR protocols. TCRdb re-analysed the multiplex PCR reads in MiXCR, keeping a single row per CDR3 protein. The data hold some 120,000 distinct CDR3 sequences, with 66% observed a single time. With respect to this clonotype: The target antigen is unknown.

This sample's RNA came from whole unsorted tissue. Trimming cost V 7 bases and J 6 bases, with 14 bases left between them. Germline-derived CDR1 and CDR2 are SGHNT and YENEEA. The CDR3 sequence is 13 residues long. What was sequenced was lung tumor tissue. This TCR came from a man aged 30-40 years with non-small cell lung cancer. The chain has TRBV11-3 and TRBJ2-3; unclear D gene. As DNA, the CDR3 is TGTGCCAGCATCCGAGAAAACACTGATACGCAGTATTTT. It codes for CASIRENTDTQYF.